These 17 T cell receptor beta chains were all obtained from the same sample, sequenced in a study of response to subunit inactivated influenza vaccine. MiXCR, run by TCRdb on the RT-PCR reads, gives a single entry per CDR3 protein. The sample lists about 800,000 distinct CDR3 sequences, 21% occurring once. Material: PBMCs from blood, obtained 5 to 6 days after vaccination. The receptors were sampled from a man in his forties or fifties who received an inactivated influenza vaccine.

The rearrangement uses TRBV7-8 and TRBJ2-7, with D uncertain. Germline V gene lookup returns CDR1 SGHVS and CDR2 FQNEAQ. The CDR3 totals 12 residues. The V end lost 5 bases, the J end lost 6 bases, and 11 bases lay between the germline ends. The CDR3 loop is CASSPTWSEQYF. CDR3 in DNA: TGTGCCAGCAGCCCTACCTGGAGCGAGCAGTACTTC.

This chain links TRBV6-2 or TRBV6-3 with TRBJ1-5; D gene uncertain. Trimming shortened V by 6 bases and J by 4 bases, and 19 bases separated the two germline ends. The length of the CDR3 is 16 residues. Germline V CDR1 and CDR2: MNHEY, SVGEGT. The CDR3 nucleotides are TGTGCCAGCAGCCTTCAAGAGTATAGCAGAAATCAGCCCCAGCATTTT. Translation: CASSLQEYSRNQPQHF.

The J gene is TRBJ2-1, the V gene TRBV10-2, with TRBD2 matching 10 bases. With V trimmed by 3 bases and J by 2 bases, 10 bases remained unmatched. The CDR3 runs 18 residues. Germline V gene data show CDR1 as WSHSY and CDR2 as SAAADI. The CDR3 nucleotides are TGCGCCAGCAGTGATGGCCTCGCAGCGGGGGGGGCCTACAATGAGCAGTTCTTC. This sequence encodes CASSDGLAAGGAYNEQFF.

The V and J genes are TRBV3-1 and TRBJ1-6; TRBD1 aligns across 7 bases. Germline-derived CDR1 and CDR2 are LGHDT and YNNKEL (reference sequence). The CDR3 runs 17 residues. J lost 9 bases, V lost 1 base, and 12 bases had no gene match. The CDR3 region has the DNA TGTGCCAGCAGCCAAGTTACTGACAGGGTGAGTGGTTCACCCCTCCACTTT. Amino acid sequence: CASSQVTDRVSGSPLHF. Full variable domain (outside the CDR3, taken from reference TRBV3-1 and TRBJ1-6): DTAVSQTPKYLVTQMGNDKSIKCEQNLGHDTMYWYKQDSKKFLKIMFSYNNKELIINETVPNRFSPKSPDKAHLNLHINSLELGDSAVYFCASSQVTDRVSGSPLHFGNGTRLTVT.

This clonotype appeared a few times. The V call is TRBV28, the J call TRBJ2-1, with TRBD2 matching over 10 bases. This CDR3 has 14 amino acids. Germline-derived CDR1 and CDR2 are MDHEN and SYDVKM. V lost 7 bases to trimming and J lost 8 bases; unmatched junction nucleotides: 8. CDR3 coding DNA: TGTGCCAGCACTCTCTTAGCGGGGGGTGATGAGCAGTTCTTC. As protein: CASTLLAGGDEQFF.

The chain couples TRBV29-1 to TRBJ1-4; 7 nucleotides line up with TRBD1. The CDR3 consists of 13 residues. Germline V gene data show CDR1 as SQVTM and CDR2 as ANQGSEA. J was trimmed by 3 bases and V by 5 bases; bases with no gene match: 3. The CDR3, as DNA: TGCAGCGTTCTTGACAGGGCTAATGAAAAACTGTTTTTT. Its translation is CSVLDRANEKLFF.

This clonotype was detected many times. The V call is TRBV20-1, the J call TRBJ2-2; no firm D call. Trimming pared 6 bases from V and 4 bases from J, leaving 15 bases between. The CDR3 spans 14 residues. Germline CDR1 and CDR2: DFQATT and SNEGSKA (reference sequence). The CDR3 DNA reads TGCAGTGCCGGAGAGGCTGGGTCCACCGGGGAGCTGTTTTTT. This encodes CSAGEAGSTGELFF.

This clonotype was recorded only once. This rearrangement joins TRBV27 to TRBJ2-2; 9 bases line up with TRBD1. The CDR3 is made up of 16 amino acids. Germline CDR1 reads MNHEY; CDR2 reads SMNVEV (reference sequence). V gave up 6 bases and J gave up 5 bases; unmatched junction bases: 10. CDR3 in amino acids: CASSLRQGGRTGELFF. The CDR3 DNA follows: TGTGCCAGCAGCCTTAGACAGGGGGGTCGAACCGGGGAGCTGTTTTTT.

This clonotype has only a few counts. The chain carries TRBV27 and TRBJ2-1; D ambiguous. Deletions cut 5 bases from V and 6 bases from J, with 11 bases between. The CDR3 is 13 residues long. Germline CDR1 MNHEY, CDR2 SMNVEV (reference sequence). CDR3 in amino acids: CASSPGPTNEQFF. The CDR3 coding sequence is TGTGCCAGCAGTCCGGGTCCGACCAATGAGCAGTTCTTC.

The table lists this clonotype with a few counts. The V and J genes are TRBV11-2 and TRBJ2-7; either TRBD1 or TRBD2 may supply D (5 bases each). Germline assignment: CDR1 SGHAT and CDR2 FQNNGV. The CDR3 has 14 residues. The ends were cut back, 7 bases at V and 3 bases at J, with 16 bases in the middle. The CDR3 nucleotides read TGTGCCAGCACCTACTCGGGACGGCTCTACGAGCAGTACTTC. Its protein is CASTYSGRLYEQYF.

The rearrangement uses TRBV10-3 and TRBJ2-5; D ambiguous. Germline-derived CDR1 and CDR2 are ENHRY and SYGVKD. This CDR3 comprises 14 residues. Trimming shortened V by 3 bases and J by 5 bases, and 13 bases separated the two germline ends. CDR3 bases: TGTGCCATCAGTGAAACCGCCCGGCGGGAGACCCAGTACTTC. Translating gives CAISETARRETQYF.

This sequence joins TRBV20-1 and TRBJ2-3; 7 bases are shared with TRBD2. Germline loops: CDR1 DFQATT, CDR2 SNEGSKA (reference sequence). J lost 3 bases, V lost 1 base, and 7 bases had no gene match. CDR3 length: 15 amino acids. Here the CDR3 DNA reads TGCAGTGCTAGAGGGAAGGCGGGAGCTACAGATACGCAGTATTTT. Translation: CSARGKAGATDTQYF.

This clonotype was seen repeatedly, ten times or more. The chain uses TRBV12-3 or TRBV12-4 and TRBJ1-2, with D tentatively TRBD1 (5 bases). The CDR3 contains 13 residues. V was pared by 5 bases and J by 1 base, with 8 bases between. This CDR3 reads CASSIQDNYGYTF. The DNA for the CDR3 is TGTGCCAGCAGTATACAGGATAACTATGGCTACACCTTC.

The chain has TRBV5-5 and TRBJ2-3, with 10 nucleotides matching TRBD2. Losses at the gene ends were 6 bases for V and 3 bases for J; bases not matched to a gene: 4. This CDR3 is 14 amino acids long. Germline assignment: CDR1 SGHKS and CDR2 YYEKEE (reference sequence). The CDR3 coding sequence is TGTGCCAGCAAGGCTAGCGGGAGAACAGATACGCAGTATTTT. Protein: CASKASGRTDTQYF.

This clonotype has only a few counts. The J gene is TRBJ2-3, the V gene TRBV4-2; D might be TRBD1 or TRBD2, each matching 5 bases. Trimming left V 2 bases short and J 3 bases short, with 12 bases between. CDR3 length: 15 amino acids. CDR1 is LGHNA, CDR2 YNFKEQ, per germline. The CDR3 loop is CASSQLGVGTDTQYF. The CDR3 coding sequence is TGTGCCAGCAGCCAACTGGGGGTGGGAACAGATACGCAGTATTTT.

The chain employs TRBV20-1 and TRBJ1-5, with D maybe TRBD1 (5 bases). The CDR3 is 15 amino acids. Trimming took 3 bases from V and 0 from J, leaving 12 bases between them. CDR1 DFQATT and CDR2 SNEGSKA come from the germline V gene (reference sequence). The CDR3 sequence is CSASWGGDSNQPQHF. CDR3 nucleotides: TGCAGTGCTAGCTGGGGGGGAGATAGCAATCAGCCCCAGCATTTT.

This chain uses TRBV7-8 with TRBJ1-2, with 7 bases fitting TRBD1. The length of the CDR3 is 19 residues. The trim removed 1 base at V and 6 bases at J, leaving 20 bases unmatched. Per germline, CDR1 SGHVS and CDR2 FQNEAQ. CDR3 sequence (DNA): TGTGCCAGCAGCTTAGTGGCCAGGGGGTTCCACTTAGGATATGATGGCTACACCTTC. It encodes CASSLVARGFHLGYDGYTF.